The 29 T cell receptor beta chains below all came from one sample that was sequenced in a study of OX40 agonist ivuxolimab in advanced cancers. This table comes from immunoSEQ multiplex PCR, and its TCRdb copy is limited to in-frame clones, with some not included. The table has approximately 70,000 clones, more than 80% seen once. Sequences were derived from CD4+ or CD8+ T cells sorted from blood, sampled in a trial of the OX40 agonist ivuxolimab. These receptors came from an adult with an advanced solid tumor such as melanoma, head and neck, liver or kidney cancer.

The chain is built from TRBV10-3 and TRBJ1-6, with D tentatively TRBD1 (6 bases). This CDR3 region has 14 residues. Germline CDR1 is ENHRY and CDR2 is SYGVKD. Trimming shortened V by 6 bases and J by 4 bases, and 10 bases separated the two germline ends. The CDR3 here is CAIRGAQYNSPLHF. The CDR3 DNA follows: TGTGCCATCAGGGGGGCACAGTATAATTCACCCCTCCACTTT.

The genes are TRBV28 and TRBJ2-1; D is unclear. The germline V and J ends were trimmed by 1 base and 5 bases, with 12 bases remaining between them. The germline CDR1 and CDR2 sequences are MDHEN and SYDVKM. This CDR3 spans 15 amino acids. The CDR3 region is CASSLSTLTHNEQFF. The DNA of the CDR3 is TGTGCCAGCAGTTTATCTACATTAACCCACAATGAGCAGTTCTTC.

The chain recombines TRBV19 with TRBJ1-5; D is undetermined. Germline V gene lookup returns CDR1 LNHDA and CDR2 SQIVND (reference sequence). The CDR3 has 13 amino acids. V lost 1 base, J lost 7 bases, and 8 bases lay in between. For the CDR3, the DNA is TGTGCCAGTAGTATAGTTTCAAGACAGCCCCAGCATTTT. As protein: CASSIVSRQPQHF.

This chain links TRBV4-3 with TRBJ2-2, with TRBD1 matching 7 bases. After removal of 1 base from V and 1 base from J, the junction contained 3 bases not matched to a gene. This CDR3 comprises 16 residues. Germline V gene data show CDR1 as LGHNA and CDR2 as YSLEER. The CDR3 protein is CASSQGTGLNTGELFF. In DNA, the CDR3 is TGCGCCAGCAGCCAAGGGACAGGACTGAACACCGGGGAGCTGTTTTTT.

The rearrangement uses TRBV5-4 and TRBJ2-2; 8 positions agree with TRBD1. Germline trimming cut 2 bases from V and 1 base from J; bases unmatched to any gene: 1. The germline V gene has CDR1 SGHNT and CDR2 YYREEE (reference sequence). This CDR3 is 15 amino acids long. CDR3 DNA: TGTGCCAGCAGCTTCAGGGGGCGGAACACCGGGGAGCTGTTTTTT. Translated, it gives CASSFRGRNTGELFF.

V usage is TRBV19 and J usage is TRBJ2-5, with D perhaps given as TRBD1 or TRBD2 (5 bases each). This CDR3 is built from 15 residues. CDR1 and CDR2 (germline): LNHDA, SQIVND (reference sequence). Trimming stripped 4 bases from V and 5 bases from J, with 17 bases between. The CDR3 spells CASSTLTGTWETQYF. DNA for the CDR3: TGTGCCAGTAGTACTCTGACTGGGACCTGGGAGACCCAGTACTTC.

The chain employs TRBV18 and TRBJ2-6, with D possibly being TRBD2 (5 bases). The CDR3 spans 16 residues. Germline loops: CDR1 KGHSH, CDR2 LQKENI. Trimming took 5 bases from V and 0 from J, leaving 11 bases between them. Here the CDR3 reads CASSEGIPSGANVLTF. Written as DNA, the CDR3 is TGTGCCAGCTCAGAGGGCATTCCCTCTGGGGCCAACGTCCTGACTTTC.

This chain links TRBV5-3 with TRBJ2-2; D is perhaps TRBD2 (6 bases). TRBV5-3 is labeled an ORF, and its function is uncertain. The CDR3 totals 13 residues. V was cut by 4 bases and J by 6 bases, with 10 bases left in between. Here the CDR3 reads CARSLEGPGELFF. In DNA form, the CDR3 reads TGTGCCAGAAGCCTGGAGGGGCCCGGGGAGCTGTTTTTT.

CDR3 bases: TGTGCCAGCAGCGAGCAGGGTGTTGAGCAGTTCTTC. It specifies CASSEQGVEQFF. J is TRBJ2-1 and V is TRBV9, with D possibly TRBD1 on 5 matching bases. The CDR3 consists of 12 residues. V was clipped by 3 bases and J by 9 bases, with 10 bases between them. The germline V gene has CDR1 SGDLS and CDR2 YYNGEE.

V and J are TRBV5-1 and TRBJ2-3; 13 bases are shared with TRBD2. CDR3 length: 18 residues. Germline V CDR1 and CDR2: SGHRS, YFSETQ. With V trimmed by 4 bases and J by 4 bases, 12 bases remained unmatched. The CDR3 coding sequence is TGCGCCAGCAGCCCTTCAGGACTAGCGGGGGCTAAGGCAGATACGCAGTATTTT. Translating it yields CASSPSGLAGAKADTQYF.

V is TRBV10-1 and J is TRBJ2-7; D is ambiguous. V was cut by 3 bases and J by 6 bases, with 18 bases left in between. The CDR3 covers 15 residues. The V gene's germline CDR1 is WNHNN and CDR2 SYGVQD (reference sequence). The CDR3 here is CASSDLPQITAEQYF. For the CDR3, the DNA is TGCGCCAGCAGTGATCTTCCCCAAATAACCGCCGAGCAGTACTTC.

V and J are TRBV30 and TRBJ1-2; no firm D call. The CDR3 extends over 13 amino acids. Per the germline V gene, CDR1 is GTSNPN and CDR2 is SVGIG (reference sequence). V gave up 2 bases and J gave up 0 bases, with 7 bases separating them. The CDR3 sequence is CAWSRSANYGYTF. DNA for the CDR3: TGTGCCTGGAGTCGATCCGCTAACTATGGCTACACCTTC. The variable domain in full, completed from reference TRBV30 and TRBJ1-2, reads SQTIHQWPATLVQPVGSPLSLECTVEGTSNPNLYWYRQAAGRGLQLLFYSVGIGQISSEVPQNLSASRPQDRQFILSSKKLLLSDSGFYLCAWSRSANYGYTFGSGTRLTVV.

As DNA, the CDR3 is TGTGCCAGCAGTTTCTTACTAGCGGGGAAATACCGATCAGATACGCAGTATTTT. As protein: CASSFLLAGKYRSDTQYF. The chain joins TRBV27 to TRBJ2-3; 10 nucleotides line up with TRBD2. The CDR3 has 18 residues. Germline V gene lookup returns CDR1 MNHEY and CDR2 SMNVEV (reference sequence). The V and J ends lost 3 bases and 4 bases, in that order; junction bases with no gene match: 13.

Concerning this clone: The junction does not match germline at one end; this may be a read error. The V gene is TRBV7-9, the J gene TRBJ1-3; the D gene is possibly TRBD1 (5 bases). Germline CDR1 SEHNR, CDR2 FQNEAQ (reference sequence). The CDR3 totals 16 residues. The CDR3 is CASSLGGRVGGHTIYF. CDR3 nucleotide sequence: TGTGCCAGCAGCTTAGGGGGCAGGGTTGGTGGACACACCATATATTTT.

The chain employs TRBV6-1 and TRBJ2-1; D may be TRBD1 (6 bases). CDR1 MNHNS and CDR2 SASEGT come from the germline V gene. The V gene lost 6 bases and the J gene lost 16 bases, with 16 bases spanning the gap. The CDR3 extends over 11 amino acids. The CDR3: CASRSNRVGFF. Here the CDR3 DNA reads TGTGCCAGCAGGTCTAACAGGGTTGGATTCTTC.

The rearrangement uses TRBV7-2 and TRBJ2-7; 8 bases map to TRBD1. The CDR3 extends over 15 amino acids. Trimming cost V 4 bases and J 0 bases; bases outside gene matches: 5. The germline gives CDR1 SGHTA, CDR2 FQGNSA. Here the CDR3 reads CASSSDRASSYEQYF. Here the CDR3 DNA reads TGTGCCAGCAGCTCGGACAGGGCCAGCTCCTACGAGCAGTACTTC.

Here the CDR3 reads CASSLAGKGTGELFF. The CDR3 region has the DNA TGTGCCAGCAGCTTAGCAGGGAAGGGCACCGGGGAGCTGTTTTTT. This chain uses TRBV7-3 with TRBJ2-2; tentative D call: TRBD1 (5 bases). Germline CDR1 SGHTA, CDR2 FQGTGA. This CDR3 has 15 amino acids. V gave up 2 bases and J gave up 4 bases, with 11 bases separating them.

The CDR3, as DNA: TGTGCCATCAGTGACAGCTGGAACACCGGGGAGCTGTTTTTT. As protein: CAISDSWNTGELFF. The chain couples TRBV10-3 to TRBJ2-2; D is uncertain. V was cut by 3 bases and J by 1 base, with 6 bases left in between. The CDR3 extends over 14 amino acids. Germline V gives CDR1 ENHRY, CDR2 SYGVKD.

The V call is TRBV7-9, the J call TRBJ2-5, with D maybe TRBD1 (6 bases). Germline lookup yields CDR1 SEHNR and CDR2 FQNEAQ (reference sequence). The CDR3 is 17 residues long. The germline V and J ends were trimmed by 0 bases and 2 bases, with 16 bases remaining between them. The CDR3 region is CASSLAEAGVTQETQYF. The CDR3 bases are TGTGCCAGCAGCTTAGCGGAGGCAGGGGTAACTCAAGAGACCCAGTACTTC.

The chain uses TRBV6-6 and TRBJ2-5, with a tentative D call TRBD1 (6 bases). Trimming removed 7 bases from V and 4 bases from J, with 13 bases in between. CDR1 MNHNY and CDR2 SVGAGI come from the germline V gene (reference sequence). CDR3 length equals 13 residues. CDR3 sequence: CASTPTGTETQYF. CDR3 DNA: TGTGCCAGCACCCCCACAGGGACAGAGACCCAGTACTTC.

CDR3 protein: CASSWEENTEAFF. For the CDR3, the DNA is TGTGCCAGCTCATGGGAGGAGAACACTGAAGCTTTCTTT. The gene calls are TRBV18 and TRBJ1-1; the D is unclear. Trimming shortened V by 5 bases and J by 1 base, and 8 bases separated the two germline ends. CDR3 length: 13 residues. Germline V gene sequence: CDR1 KGHSH, CDR2 LQKENI.

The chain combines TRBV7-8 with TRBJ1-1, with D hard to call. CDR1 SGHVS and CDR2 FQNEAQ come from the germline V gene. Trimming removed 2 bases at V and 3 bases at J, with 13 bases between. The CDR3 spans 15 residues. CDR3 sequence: CASSLITERDTEAFF. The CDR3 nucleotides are TGTGCCAGCAGCTTAATAACAGAAAGAGACACTGAAGCTTTCTTT.

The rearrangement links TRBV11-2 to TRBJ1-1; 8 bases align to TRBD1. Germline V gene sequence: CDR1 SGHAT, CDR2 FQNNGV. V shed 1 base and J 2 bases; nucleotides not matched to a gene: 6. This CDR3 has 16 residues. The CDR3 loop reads CASSLGRQGPNTEAFF. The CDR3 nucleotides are TGTGCCAGCAGCTTAGGCCGACAGGGGCCTAACACTGAAGCTTTCTTT.

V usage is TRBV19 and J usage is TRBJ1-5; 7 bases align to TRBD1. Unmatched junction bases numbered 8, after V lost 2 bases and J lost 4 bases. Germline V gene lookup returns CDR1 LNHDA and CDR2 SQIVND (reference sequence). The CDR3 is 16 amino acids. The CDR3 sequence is CASSINRGIGNQPQHF. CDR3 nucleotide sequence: TGTGCCAGTAGTATAAACAGGGGAATTGGAAATCAGCCCCAGCATTTT.

The CDR3 loop is CASSTTSGVTYNEQFF. The CDR3 nucleotides are TGCGCCAGCAGCACGACTAGCGGGGTTACCTACAATGAGCAGTTCTTC. The gene calls are TRBV5-1 and TRBJ2-1; 11 bases are shared with TRBD2. This CDR3 region has 16 residues. Germline assignment: CDR1 SGHRS and CDR2 YFSETQ. Trimming removed 4 bases from V and 2 bases from J; junction bases left unmatched: 5.

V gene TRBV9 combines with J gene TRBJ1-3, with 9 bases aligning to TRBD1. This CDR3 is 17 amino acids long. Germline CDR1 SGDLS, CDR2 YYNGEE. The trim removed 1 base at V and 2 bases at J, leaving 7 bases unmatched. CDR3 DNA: TGTGCCAGCAGCGTAAAAGGACAGGGGTCACCTGGAAACACCATATATTTT. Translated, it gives CASSVKGQGSPGNTIYF.

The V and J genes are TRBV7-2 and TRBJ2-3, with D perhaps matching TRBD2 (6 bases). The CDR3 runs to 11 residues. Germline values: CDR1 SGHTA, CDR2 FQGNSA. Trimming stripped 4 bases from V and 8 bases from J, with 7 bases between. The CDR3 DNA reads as TGTGCCAGCAGCTCCGGGGGTACGCAGTATTTT. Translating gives CASSSGGTQYF.

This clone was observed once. DNA for the CDR3: TGTGCCTGGAGGTGGGGCCAGGAGACCTCAAAGCAGTTCTTC. Its translation: CAWRWGQETSKQFF. J is TRBJ2-1 and V is TRBV30; D is possibly TRBD1 (5 bases). This CDR3 is 14 amino acids long. The V gene's germline CDR1 is GTSNPN and CDR2 SVGIG (reference sequence). V was trimmed by 3 bases and J by 11 bases, leaving 20 bases between them. Variable domain in full (rest from reference TRBV30 and TRBJ2-1): SQTIHQWPATLVQPVGSPLSLECTVEGTSNPNLYWYRQAAGRGLQLLFYSVGIGQISSEVPQNLSASRPQDRQFILSSKKLLLSDSGFYLCAWRWGQETSKQFFGPGTRLTVL.

The CDR3 is CASSVIESYEQYF. CDR3 coding DNA: TGTGCCAGCAGTGTTATAGAGTCCTACGAGCAGTACTTC. V and J are TRBV7-2 and TRBJ2-7, with D hard to call. V was clipped by 6 bases and J by 1 base, with 10 bases between them. The CDR3 is 13 amino acids. CDR1 and CDR2 from the germline V gene are SGHTA and FQGNSA. The complete variable domain, with remaining parts taken from reference TRBV7-2 and TRBJ2-7, reads GAGVSQSPSNKVTEKGKDVELRCDPISGHTALYWYRQSLGQGLEFLIYFQGNSAPDKSGLPSDRFSAERTGGSVSTLTIQRTQQEDSAVYLCASSVIESYEQYFGPGTRLTVT.